These T cell receptor beta chains were read from a single sample in a study of CD8+ T cells in alopecia areata. The data were produced by immunoSEQ multiplex PCR, yet TCRdb's version contains in-frame clones alone and is incomplete. The sample gives fewer than 250,000 clones, about 60% of which show up once; less than 0.8% is in the top ten. The sequences come from CD4+ T cells sorted from blood, collected at week 4, from a patient treated with tofacitinib. These receptors all stem from a human donor with alopecia areata. Both conserved end residues are part of each CDR3. The D gene is left open where the match is weak. Size is omitted from some rows. Given values are once, few, many or a class for expanded clones.

TRBJ2-7,NA,14,NA,TRBV4-3,CASSQDFRSYEQYF,TGCGCCAGCAGCCAAGATTTCAGGTCCTACGAGCAGTACTTC
TRBJ2-1,few,11,NA,TRBV29-1,CSGGQLLGQFF,TGCAGCGGAGGACAGCTACTGGGGCAGTTCTTC
TRBJ1-4,NA,15,TRBD1,TRBV9,CASSPAGGRHEKLFF,TGTGCCAGCAGTCCCGCAGGGGGCCGGCACGAAAAACTGTTTTTT
TRBJ2-1,once,16,NA,TRBV7-2,CASSPELASLGDEQFF,TGTGCCAGCAGCCCAGAACTAGCTTCTCTGGGCGATGAGCAGTTCTTC
TRBJ2-6,NA,15,NA,TRBV30,CAWGGGPTGANVLTF,TGTGCCTGGGGTGGGGGTCCGACTGGGGCCAACGTCCTGACTTTC
TRBJ2-4,NA,15,NA,TRBV29-1,CSVERGAGPEDIQYF,TGCAGCGTTGAGAGAGGGGCGGGACCAGAAGACATTCAGTACTTC
TRBJ1-5,NA,16,TRBD1,TRBV5-1,CASSLTGDHSNQPQHF,TGCGCCAGCAGCTTGACAGGGGATCACAGCAATCAGCCCCAGCATTTT
TRBJ1-2,few,14,NA,TRBV30,CAWSAGLNNYGYTF,TGTGCCTGGAGCGCCGGACTTAATAACTATGGCTACACCTTC
TRBJ2-5,NA,11,NA,TRBV30,CAWSGKETQYF,TGTGCCTGGAGTGGAAAAGAGACCCAGTACTTC
TRBJ1-1,NA,15,TRBD1,TRBV11-2,CASSSYRGSDTEAFF,TGTGCCAGCAGCTCTTACAGGGGATCGGACACTGAAGCTTTCTTT
TRBJ1-2,NA,15,NA,TRBV30,CAWSFSAVANYGYTF,TGTGCCTGGAGTTTTTCAGCCGTGGCTAACTATGGCTACACCTTC
TRBJ1-5,NA,16,TRBD1,TRBV18,CASSPGRHRGNQPQHF,TGTGCCAGCTCACCAGGTCGGCACAGGGGGAATCAGCCCCAGCATTTT
TRBJ1-2,once,14,TRBD1,TRBV28,CASSLGDRNYGYTF,TGTGCCAGCAGTTTAGGGGACAGGAACTATGGCTACACCTTC
TRBJ1-5,NA,13,NA,TRBV30,CAWSGALNQPQHF,TGTGCCTGGAGTGGGGCCCTCAATCAGCCCCAGCATTTT
TRBJ1-4,NA,13,TRBD1,TRBV15,CATSPRQGGKLFF,TGTGCCACCAGCCCCCGACAGGGGGGAAAACTGTTTTTT
TRBJ1-4,NA,13,NA,TRBV14,CASSRGSNEKLFF,TGTGCCAGCAGCCGCGGAAGTAATGAAAAACTGTTTTTT
TRBJ2-1,once,12,NA,TRBV29-1,CSVLILHNEQFF,TGCAGCGTTTTGATACTCCACAATGAGCAGTTCTTC